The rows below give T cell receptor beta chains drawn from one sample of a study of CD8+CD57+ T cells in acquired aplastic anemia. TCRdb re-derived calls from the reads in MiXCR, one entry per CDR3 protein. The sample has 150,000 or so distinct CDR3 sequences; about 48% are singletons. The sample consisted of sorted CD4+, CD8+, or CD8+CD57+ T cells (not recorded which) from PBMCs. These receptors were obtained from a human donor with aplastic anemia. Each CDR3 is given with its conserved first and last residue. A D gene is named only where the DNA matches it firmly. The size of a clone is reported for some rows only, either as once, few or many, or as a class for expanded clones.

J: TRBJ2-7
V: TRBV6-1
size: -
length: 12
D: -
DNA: TGTGCCAGCAGCTTAATACCGGGCGAGCAGTACTTC
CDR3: CASSLIPGEQYF

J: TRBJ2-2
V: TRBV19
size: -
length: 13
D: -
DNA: TGTGCCAGTAGTATCGGGGACACCGGGGAGCTGTTTTTT
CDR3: CASSIGDTGELFF

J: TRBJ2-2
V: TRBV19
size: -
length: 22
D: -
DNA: TGTGCCAGTAGTATCCCGTCGCCAGGGGTGGTTCGTGACCTCTCGAACACCGGGGAGCTGTTTTTT
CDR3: CASSIPSPGVVRDLSNTGELFF

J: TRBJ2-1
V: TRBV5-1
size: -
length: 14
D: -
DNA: TGCGCCAGCAGTGAGATAGCCGCGTACAATGAGCAGTTCTTC
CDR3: CASSEIAAYNEQFF

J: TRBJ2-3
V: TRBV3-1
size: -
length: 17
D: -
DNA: TGTGCCAGCAGCCAAGGGGTTTTGTGGCGGAGCACAGATACGCAGTATTTT
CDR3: CASSQGVLWRSTDTQYF

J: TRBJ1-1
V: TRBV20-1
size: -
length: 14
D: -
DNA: TGCGGGGTATACAGGGTTCACATGAACACTGAAGCTTTCTTT
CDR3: CGVYRVHMNTEAFF

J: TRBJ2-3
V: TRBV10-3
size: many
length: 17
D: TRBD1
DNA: TGTGCCATCAGTGAGTACTCCGGGACAGGGGGCCGGGATACGCAGTATTTT
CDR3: CAISEYSGTGGRDTQYF

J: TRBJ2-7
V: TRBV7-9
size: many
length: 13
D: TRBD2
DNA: TGTGCCAGCAGCGGCGGGACTACCTACGAGCAGTACTTC
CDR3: CASSGGTTYEQYF

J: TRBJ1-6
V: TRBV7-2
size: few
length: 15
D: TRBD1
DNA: TGTGCCAGCAGCTCCCCTGGACAGGGAAATTCACCCCTCCACTTT
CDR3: CASSSPGQGNSPLHF

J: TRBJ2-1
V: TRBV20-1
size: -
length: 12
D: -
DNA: TGCAGTGCTAGAGATCTGGGGAATGAGCAGTTCTTC
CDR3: CSARDLGNEQFF

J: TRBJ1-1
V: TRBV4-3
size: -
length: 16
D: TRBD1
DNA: TGCGCCAGCAGCCAAGCCAGGGGGGCTGGAAACACTGAAGCTTTCTTT
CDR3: CASSQARGAGNTEAFF

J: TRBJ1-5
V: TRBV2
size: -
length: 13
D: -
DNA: TGTGCCAGCAAGGGGCTCGGCAATCAGCCCCAGCATTTT
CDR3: CASKGLGNQPQHF

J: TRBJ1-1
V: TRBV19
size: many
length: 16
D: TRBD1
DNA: TGTGCCAGTAGTATAGTTGCCGGGACAGCCAACACTGAAGCTTTCTTT
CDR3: CASSIVAGTANTEAFF

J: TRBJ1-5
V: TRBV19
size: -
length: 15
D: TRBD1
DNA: TGTGCCAGTAGTTTCGGGACAGTCGGGCGACAGCCCCAGCATTTT
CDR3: CASSFGTVGRQPQHF

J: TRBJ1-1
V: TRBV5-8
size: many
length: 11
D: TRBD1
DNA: TGTGCCAGCAGATTGACAGGGGAAGCTTTCTTT
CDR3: CASRLTGEAFF

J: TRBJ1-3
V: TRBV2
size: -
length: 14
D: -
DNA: TGTGCCAGCAGTGGTGGGGGCCCTGGAAACACCATATATTTT
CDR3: CASSGGGPGNTIYF

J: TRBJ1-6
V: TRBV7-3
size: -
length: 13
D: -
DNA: TGTGCCAGCAGCTCGAGTTGGAAATCACCCCTCCACTTT
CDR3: CASSSSWKSPLHF

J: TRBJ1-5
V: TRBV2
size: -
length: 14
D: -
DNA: TGTGCCAGCAGTTCGTGGGGTAGCAATCAGCCCCAGCATTTT
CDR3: CASSSWGSNQPQHF

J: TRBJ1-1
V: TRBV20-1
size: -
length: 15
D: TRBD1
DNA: TGCAGTGCTAGAGAACCTGGGACAGGGAACACTGAAGCTTTCTTT
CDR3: CSAREPGTGNTEAFF

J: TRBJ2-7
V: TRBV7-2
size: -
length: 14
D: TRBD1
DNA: TGTGCCAGCAGCCCGCGGACAGGGGGCCACGAGCAGTACTTC
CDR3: CASSPRTGGHEQYF

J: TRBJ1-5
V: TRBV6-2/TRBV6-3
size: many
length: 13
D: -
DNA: TGTGCCAGCAACAACCTGTTCGTTCAGCCCCAGCATTTT
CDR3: CASNNLFVQPQHF

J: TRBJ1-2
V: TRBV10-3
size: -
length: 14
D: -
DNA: TGTGCCACGTACGGACGCGACTCCGCCTATGGCTACACCTTC
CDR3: CATYGRDSAYGYTF

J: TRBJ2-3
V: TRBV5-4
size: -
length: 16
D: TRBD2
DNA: TGTGCCAGCAGCTTTAGGACTAGCGGGGGCACAGATACGCAGTATTTT
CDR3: CASSFRTSGGTDTQYF

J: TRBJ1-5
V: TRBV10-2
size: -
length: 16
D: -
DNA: TGCGCCAGCAGTGAGTCTATGCCCAATATCGGTCAGCCCCAGCATTTT
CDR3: CASSESMPNIGQPQHF

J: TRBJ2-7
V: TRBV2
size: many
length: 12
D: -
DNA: TGTGCCAGCAGGGGGGATCCCTACGAGCAGTACTTC
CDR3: CASRGDPYEQYF

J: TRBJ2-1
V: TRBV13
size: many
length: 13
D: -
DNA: TGTGCCAGCAGCTTAGGCAGGGGTTCTGAGCAGTTCTTC
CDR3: CASSLGRGSEQFF

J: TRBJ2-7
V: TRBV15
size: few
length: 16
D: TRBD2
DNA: TGTGCCACCAGCAGAGATACACTAGCGGACTCCTACGAGCAGTACTTC
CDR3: CATSRDTLADSYEQYF

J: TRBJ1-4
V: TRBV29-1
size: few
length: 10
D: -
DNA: TGCAGCGTTGTGGATGAAAAACTGTTTTTT
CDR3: CSVVDEKLFF

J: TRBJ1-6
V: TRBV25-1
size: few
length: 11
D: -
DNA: TGTGCCAGCAGTGAGTCAACGTCTCTCCACTTT
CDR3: CASSESTSLHF

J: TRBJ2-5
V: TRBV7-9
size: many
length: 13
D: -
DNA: TGTGCCAGCAGCCCTAGGGGCAGTGAGGTCCAGTACTTC
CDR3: CASSPRGSEVQYF

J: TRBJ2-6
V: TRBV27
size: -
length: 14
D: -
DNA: TGTGCCACCCAGACTCCGGGTGGGGCCAACGTCCTGACTTTC
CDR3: CATQTPGGANVLTF

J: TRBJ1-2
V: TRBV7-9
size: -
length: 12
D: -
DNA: TGTGCCAGCAGCTTAGGGCCGGGGCGCTACACCTTC
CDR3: CASSLGPGRYTF

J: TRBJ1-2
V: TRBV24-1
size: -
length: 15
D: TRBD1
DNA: TGTGCCACCAGTGAAGGGACAGGGGGCGTTGATGGCTACACCTTC
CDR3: CATSEGTGGVDGYTF

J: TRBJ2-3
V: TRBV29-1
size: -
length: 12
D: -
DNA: TGCAGCGTTGGGCTGAACACAGATACGCAGTATTTT
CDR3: CSVGLNTDTQYF

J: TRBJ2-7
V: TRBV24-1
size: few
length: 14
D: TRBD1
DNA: TGTGCCACCAGTGGTGGGACAGGGGTCTACGAGCAGTACTTC
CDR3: CATSGGTGVYEQYF

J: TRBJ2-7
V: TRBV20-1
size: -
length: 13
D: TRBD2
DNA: TGCAGTGCCACCGGGACTAGCGGATACGAGCAGTACTTC
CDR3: CSATGTSGYEQYF

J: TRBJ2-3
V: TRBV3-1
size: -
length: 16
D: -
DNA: TGTGCCAGCAGCTTAGGCCCACCGGGGGCGGCAGATACGCAGTATTTT
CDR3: CASSLGPPGAADTQYF

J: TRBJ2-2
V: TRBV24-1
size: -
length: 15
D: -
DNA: TGTGCCACCAGTGATTCTGCCACGAACACCGGGGAGCTGTTTTTT
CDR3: CATSDSATNTGELFF

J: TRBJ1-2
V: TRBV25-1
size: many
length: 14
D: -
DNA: TGTGCCAGCAGTGACAGTCGCCCTAACTATGGCTACACCTTC
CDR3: CASSDSRPNYGYTF

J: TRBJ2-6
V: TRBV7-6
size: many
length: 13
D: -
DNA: TGTGCCAGCAGCGACTCTGGGGCCAACGTCCTGACTTTC
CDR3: CASSDSGANVLTF

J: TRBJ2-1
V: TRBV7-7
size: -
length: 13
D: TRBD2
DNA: TGTGCTAGGTTTCGAGCGGGACGAGTTGAGCAGTTCTTC
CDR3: CARFRAGRVEQFF

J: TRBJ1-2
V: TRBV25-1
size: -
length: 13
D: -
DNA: TGTGCCAGCAGTGGTCAGGGTCCCTATGGCTACACCTTC
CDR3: CASSGQGPYGYTF

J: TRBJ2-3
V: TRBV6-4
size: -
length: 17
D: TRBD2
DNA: TGTGCCAGCAGTGACTCGGAAACTAGCGGGGGGTTGGATACGCAGTATTTT
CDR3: CASSDSETSGGLDTQYF

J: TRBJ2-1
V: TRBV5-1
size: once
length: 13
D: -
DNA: TGCGCCAGCAGCCCACACCAGGGAAATGAGCAGTTCTTC
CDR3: CASSPHQGNEQFF

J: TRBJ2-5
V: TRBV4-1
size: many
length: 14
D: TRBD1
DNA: TGCGCCAGCACCCTAGGGACAGGGGCTGAGACCCAGTACTTC
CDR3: CASTLGTGAETQYF